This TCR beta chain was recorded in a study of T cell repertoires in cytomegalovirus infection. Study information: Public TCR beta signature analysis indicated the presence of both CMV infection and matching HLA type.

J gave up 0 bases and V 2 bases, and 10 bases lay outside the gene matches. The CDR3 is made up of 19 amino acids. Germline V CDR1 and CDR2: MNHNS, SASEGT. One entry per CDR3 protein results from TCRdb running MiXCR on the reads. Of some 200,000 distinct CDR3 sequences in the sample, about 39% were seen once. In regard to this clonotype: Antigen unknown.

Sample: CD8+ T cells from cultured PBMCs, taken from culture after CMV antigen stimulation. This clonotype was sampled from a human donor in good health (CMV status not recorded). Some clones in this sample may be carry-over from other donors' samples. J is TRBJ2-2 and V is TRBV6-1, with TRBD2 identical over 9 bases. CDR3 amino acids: CASSESVAGALANTGELFF. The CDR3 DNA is TGTGCCAGCAGTGAATCGGTAGCGGGGGCCCTCGCGAACACCGGGGAGCTGTTTTTT.